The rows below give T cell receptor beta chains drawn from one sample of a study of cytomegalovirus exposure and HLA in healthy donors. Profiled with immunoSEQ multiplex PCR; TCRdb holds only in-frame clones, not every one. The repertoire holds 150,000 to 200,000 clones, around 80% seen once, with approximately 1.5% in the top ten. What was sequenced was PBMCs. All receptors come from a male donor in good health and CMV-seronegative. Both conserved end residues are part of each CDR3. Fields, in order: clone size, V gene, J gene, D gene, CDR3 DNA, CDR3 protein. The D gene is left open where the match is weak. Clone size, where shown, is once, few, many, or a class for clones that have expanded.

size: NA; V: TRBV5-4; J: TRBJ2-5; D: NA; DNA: TGTGCCAGCAGCTTGGCCGCCCGGGACAACCAAGAGACCCAGTACTTC; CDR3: CASSLAARDNQETQYF
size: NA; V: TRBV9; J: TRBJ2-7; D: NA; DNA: TGTGCCAGCAGCGTCCTGGACACCCAGGGATACGAGCAGTACTTC; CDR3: CASSVLDTQGYEQYF
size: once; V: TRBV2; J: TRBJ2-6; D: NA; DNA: TGTGCCAGCAGTGTTCCGGGGGGCGCCGGGGCCAACGTCCTGACTTTC; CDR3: CASSVPGGAGANVLTF
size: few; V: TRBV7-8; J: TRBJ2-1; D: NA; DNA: TGTGCCAGCAGCCCCGGGGGTGCGAGCTCCTACAATGAGCAGTTCTTC; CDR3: CASSPGGASSYNEQFF
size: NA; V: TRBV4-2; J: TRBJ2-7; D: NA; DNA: TGTGCCAGCAGCCAAGAGCAGGGCTTGTTTCTGAGCTCCTACGAGCAGTACTTC; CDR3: CASSQEQGLFLSSYEQYF
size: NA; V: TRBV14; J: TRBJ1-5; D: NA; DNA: TGTGCCAGCAATAATCCAGGGAGGCAGCCCCAGCATTTT; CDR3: CASNNPGRQPQHF
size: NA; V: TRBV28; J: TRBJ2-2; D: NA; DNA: TGTGCCAGCAGCCCCGCGGGGGCCAACACCGGGGAGCTGTTTTTT; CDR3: CASSPAGANTGELFF
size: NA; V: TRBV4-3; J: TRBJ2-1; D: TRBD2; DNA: TGCGCCAGCAGCCAAGATCTGGGACTAGCGGGGGGGTTCAATGAGCAGTTCTTC; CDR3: CASSQDLGLAGGFNEQFF
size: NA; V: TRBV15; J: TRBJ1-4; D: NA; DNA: TGTGCCACCAGCCGACGGACAGTCAATAATGAAAAACTGTTTTTT; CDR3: CATSRRTVNNEKLFF
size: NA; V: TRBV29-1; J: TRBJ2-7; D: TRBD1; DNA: TGCAGCGTTGGACGGACAGGGAGCTCCTACGAGCAGTACTTC; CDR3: CSVGRTGSSYEQYF
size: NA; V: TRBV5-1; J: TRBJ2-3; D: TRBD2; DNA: TGCGCCAGCAGCCTCCGCGGTGGTCTAGCGGGGGATTCAGATACGCAGTATTTT; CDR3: CASSLRGGLAGDSDTQYF
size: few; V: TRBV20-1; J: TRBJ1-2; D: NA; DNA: TGCAGTGCTAGGCGAGGGCTCCTCTACACCTTC; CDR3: CSARRGLLYTF
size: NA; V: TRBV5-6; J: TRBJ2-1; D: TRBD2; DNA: TGTGCCAGCAGCTTGCGGGGGGGCGGGAATGAGCAGTTCTTC; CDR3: CASSLRGGGNEQFF
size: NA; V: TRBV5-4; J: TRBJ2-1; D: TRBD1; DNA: TGTGCCAGCAGCCCGGGCGGGACAGGGGGTTTCGATGAGCAGTTCTTC; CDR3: CASSPGGTGGFDEQFF
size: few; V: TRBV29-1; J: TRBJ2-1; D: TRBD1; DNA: TGCAGCTTCCTGACAGGGGTTTGGAATGAGCAGTTCTTC; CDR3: CSFLTGVWNEQFF
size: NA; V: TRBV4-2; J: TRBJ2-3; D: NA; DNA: TGTGCCAGCAGCCAAGATAAGGGACTCACCTACACAGATACGCAGTATTTT; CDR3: CASSQDKGLTYTDTQYF
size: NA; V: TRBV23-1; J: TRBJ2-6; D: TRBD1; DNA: TGCGCCAGCAGTTATATATGTCGACCGGGACAGGTCTTCTCTGGGGCCAACGTCCTGACTTTC; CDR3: CASSYICRPGQVFSGANVLTF
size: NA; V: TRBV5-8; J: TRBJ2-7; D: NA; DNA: TGTGCCAGCAGCTTGGAACGCGGTGGCTCCTACGAGCAGTACTTC; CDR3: CASSLERGGSYEQYF
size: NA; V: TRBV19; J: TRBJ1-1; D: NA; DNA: TGTGCCAGTAGAGGTCGGGTGGGGGGAATGAACACTGAAGCTTTCTTT; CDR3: CASRGRVGGMNTEAFF
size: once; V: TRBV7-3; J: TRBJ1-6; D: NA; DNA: TGTGCCAGCAGCGTTACAAGCTCCTATAATTCACCCCTCCACTTT; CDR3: CASSVTSSYNSPLHF
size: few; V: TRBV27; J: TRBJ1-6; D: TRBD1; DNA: TGTGCCAGCAGTTTTTCCGGGACAGGGGTACCACCCCTCCACTTT; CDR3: CASSFSGTGVPPLHF
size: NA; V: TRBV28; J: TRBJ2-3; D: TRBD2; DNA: TGTGCCAGCGGGGGGCGGCTAGCGGGAGGGCCTAAGACGCAGTATTTT; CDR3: CASGGRLAGGPKTQYF
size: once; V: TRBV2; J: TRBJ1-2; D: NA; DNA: TGTGCCAGCAGTGATCCGGGGTATGGCTACACCTTC; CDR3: CASSDPGYGYTF
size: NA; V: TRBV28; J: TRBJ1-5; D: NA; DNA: TGTGCCAGCAGTTTATTCCAGGGTGGTGGCAATCAGCCCCAGCATTTT; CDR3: CASSLFQGGGNQPQHF
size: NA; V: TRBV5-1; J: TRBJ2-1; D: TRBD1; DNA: TGCGCCAGCAGCTTGGTAGGGCAGGGGGTAAGCTCCTACAATGAGCAGTTCTTC; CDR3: CASSLVGQGVSSYNEQFF
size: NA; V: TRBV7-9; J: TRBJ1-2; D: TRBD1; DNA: TGTGCCAGCAGCTTAGTAGGGGGCGGCGGCTACACCTTC; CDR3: CASSLVGGGGYTF
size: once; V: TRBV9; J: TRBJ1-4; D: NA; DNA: TGTGCCAGCAGCGTTTACAGCTCTAATGAAAAACTGTTTTTT; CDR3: CASSVYSSNEKLFF
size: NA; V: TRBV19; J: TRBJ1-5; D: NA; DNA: TGTGCCAGTAGTATCGCTAAAGATAGCAATCAGCCCCAGCATTTT; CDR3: CASSIAKDSNQPQHF
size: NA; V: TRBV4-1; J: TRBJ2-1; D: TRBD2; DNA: TGCGCCAGCAGCCAACGGGGGACTAGCGGGGGGGGCCCGGGGAGGGAGCAGTTCTTC; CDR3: CASSQRGTSGGGPGREQFF
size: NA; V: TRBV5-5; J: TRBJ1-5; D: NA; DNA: TGTGCCAGCGGTCTCTCGGGGGATCAGCCCCAGCATTTT; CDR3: CASGLSGDQPQHF
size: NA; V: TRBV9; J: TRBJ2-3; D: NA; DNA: TGTGCCAGCAGCAATTTCGGGGATACGCAGTATTTT; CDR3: CASSNFGDTQYF
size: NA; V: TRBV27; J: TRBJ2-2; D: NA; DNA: TGTGCCAGCAGTTTAAGGGGGAAGGGCGGGGAGCTGTTTTTT; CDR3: CASSLRGKGGELFF
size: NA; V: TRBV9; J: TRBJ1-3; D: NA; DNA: TGTGCCAGCAGCGCCACCTACTCTGGAAACACCATATATTTT; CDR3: CASSATYSGNTIYF
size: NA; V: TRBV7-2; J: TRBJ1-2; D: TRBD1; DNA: TGTGCCAGCAGCTTAGGAGGGACAGGGAATGGCTACACCTTC; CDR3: CASSLGGTGNGYTF
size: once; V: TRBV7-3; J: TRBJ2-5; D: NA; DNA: TGTGCCAGCAGCTTAACGGAAGGGGTCTGGGAGACCCAGTACTTC; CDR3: CASSLTEGVWETQYF
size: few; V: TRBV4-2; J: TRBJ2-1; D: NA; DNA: TGTGCCAGCAGCCAAGAGGTGGCGGAACCCTACAATGAGCAGTTCTTC; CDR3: CASSQEVAEPYNEQFF
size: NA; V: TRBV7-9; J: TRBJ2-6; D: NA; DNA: TGTTCCAGCAGCCGCACCAACAGGGCTGGGGCCAACGTCCTGACTTTC; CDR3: CSSSRTNRAGANVLTF
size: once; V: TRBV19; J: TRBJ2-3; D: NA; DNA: TGTGCCAGTAGTCGGGGAAGTTCCACAGATACGCAGTATTTT; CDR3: CASSRGSSTDTQYF
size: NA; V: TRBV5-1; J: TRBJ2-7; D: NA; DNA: TGCGCCAGCAGCACAGGGTACGAGCAGTACTTC; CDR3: CASSTGYEQYF
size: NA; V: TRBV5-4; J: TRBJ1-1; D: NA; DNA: TGTGCCAGCAGCCCCCTCAAAGGGGGCACTGAAGCTTTCTTT; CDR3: CASSPLKGGTEAFF
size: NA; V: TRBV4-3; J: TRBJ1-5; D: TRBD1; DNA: TGCGCCAGCAGCCAAGATCCAGGGGGGCCCCAGCATTTT; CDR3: CASSQDPGGPQHF
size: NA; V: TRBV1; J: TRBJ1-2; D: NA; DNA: TGCACCAGCAGTTCCAGATGGGAGGGGGACTATGGCTACACCTTC; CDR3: CTSSSRWEGDYGYTF
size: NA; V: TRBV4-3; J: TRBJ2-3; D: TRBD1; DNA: TGCGCCAGCAGCGACGGACAGGAGAGCACAGATACGCAGTATTTT; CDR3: CASSDGQESTDTQYF
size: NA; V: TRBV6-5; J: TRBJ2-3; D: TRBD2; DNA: TGTGCCAGCAGATTAAGCGGGGGGGCCACAGATACGCAGTATTTT; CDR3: CASRLSGGATDTQYF
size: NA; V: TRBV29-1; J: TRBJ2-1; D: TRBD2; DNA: TGCAGCGTTTCTCCGGGAGGGAGCTCCTACAATGAGCAGTTCTTC; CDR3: CSVSPGGSSYNEQFF
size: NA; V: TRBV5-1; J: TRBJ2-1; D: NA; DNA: TGCGCCAGCACCGAAGCTGCCAACTCCTACAATGAGCAGTTCTTC; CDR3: CASTEAANSYNEQFF
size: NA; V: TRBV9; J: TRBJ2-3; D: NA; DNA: TGTGCCAGCAGCGGGGGGGGGCAAGATACGCAGTATTTT; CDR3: CASSGGGQDTQYF
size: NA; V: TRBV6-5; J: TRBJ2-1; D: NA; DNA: TGTGCCAGCAGCCGAGAATACAATGAGCAGTTCTTC; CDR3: CASSREYNEQFF
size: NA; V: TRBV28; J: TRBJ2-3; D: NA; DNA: TGTGCCAGCAGTTCTAGAGTCGGGGATACGCAGTATTTT; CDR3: CASSSRVGDTQYF
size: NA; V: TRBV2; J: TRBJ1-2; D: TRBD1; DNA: TGTGCCACGGCCTTGGACAGGACTAACTATGGCTACACCTTC; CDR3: CATALDRTNYGYTF
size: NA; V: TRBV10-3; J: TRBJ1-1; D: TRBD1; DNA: TGTGCCATCAGTGAGCCGGAGACAGGGGGCTCGGTCGGCACTGAAGCTTTCTTT; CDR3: CAISEPETGGSVGTEAFF
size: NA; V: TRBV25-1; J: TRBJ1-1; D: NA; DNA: TGTGCCAGCAGTGAATATGTGGGAGGGAAAACTGAAGCTTTCTTT; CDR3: CASSEYVGGKTEAFF
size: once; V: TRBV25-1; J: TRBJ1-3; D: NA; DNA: TGTGCCAGCAGCGCGGGCATGGGTGGAAACACCATATATTTT; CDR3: CASSAGMGGNTIYF
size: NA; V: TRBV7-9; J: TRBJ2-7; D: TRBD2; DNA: TGTGCCAGCAGCTTAGTAGCGGGCCACGAGCAGTACTTC; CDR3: CASSLVAGHEQYF
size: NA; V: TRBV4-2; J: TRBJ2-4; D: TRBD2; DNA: TGTGCCAGCAGCCAAGTGACTGGCGGGAGGCGGAAAAACATTCAGTACTTC; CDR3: CASSQVTGGRRKNIQYF
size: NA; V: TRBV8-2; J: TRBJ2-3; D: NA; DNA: TGTGGCAGCACATATACCAGGGGTTCGAATACGCAGTATTTT; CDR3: CGSTYTRGSNTQYF
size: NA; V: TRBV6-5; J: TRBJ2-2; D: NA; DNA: TGTGCCAGCAGTAGAGGCACCGGGGAGCTGTTTTTT; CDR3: CASSRGTGELFF
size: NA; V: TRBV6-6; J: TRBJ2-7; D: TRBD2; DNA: TGTGCCAGCAACCGACCCGGGACTAGCGGGAGGTACGAGCAGTACTTC; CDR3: CASNRPGTSGRYEQYF
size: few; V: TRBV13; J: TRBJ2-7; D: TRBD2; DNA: TGTGCCAGCAGCCTCGGACTAGCGGGAGGCTACGAGCAGTACTTC; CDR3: CASSLGLAGGYEQYF